These 30 T cell receptor beta chains originate from one sample sequenced in a study of blood T cell repertoires in COVID-19. Data came from immunoSEQ multiplex PCR; TCRdb stores just in-frame clones and leaves some out. The sample yields under 200,000 clones, 82% seen once. Sequencing was carried out using PBMCs or T cells enriched from blood (not recorded which). The receptors come from an older woman with acute COVID-19.

The CDR3 DNA follows: TGTGCCAGCAGTTACCAACCACTTAATTCACCCCTCCACTTT. Encoded protein: CASSYQPLNSPLHF. This chain uses TRBV6-5 with TRBJ1-6; D not resolved. The V gene lost 2 bases and the J gene lost 6 bases, with 8 bases spanning the gap. This CDR3 spans 14 amino acids. Germline CDR1 is MNHEY and CDR2 is SVGAGI.

The chain couples TRBV28 to TRBJ2-5; 10 bases align to TRBD2. V was pared by 6 bases and J by 1 base, with 8 bases of the junction left unmatched. The germline gives CDR1 MDHEN, CDR2 SYDVKM. The CDR3 length is 16 residues. The CDR3 DNA reads as TGTGCCAGCAGCAAACTCTCTAGCGGGGGCCAAGAGACCCAGTACTTC. This encodes CASSKLSSGGQETQYF.

This clone has only a few counts. The CDR3 bases are TGTGCCAGTAGTAACATCGTCGGGGGGGCAGGAGGCTACACCTTC. It is translated as CASSNIVGGAGGYTF. The chain uses TRBV19 and TRBJ1-2; the D gene is possibly TRBD1 (6 bases). CDR3 size: 15 residues. V dropped 4 bases and J dropped 8 bases, with 20 bases sitting between them. Germline assignment: CDR1 LNHDA and CDR2 SQIVND (reference sequence).

The chain employs TRBV30 and TRBJ1-3, with D possibly TRBD1 on 6 matching bases. CDR1 GTSNPN and CDR2 SVGIG come from the germline V gene (reference sequence). The CDR3 extends over 13 amino acids. The V and J ends lost 5 bases and 9 bases respectively, with 17 bases between them. The CDR3 region has the DNA TGTGCCTGGGGCCGACAGGTCTCGTCCACCATATATTTT. As protein: CAWGRQVSSTIYF. The variable domain in full, completed from reference TRBV30 and TRBJ1-3, reads SQTIHQWPATLVQPVGSPLSLECTVEGTSNPNLYWYRQAAGRGLQLLFYSVGIGQISSEVPQNLSASRPQDRQFILSSKKLLLSDSGFYLCAWGRQVSSTIYFGEGSWLTVV.

The gene calls are TRBV4-1 and TRBJ1-5, with a weak D call TRBD1 (6 bases). Germline-derived CDR1 and CDR2 are MGHRA and YSYEKL. This CDR3 has 16 amino acids. V was cut by 1 base and J by 4 bases, with 14 bases left in between. CDR3: CASSQVPGVSNQPQHF. CDR3 coding DNA: TGCGCCAGCAGCCAAGTTCCAGGGGTTTCAAATCAGCCCCAGCATTTT.

The chain carries TRBV5-4 and TRBJ2-2; TRBD2 matches at 7 bases. Trimming removed 3 bases from V and 5 bases from J; junction bases left unmatched: 10. The germline V gene encodes CDR1 SGHNT and CDR2 YYREEE (reference sequence). The CDR3 has 16 residues. CDR3 sequence (DNA): TGTGCCAGCAGCTGGGGGTTGAAGGGAGGGACCGGGGAGCTGTTTTTT. This gives the protein CASSWGLKGGTGELFF. Looking up the rest from reference TRBV5-4 and TRBJ2-2 gives the full variable domain: ETGVTQSPTHLIKTRGQQVTLRCSSQSGHNTVSWYQQALGQGPQFIFQYYREEENGRGNFPPRFSGLQFPNYSSELNVNALELDDSALYLCASSWGLKGGTGELFFGEGSRLTVL.

The CDR3 bases are TGTGCCAGCAGCGCCCGACAGGGGGGGGTCCCTGAAGCTTTCTTT. Protein sequence: CASSARQGGVPEAFF. This chain connects TRBV9 to TRBJ1-1, with TRBD1 identical over 9 bases. V was pared by 3 bases and J by 6 bases, with 9 bases of the junction left unmatched. This CDR3 is 15 amino acids long. Germline assignment: CDR1 SGDLS and CDR2 YYNGEE.

The chain couples TRBV3-1 (or the pseudogene TRBV3-2) to TRBJ1-1; D gene unclear. CDR3 length: 14 amino acids. Looked up from germline, CDR1 is LGHDT and CDR2 is YNNKEL (reference sequence). V shed 1 base and J shed 5 bases, with 11 bases lying between them. CDR3 region: CASSQAHGGTEAFF. CDR3 nucleotides: TGTGCCAGCAGCCAAGCCCATGGAGGGACTGAAGCTTTCTTT.

The chain uses TRBV5-4 and TRBJ2-7, with TRBD2 matching over 8 bases. CDR1 is SGHNT, CDR2 YYREEE, per germline (reference sequence). The CDR3 consists of 16 residues. With V trimmed by 4 bases and J by 0 bases, 9 bases remained unmatched. The CDR3 DNA reads as TGTGCCAGCAGCATCCAGGGGAGCGGGAGCTCCTACGAGCAGTACGTC. This codes for CASSIQGSGSSYEQYV.

This clone occurred a few times. The chain couples TRBV19 to TRBJ2-5, with a tentative D call TRBD1 (5 bases). Per germline, CDR1 LNHDA and CDR2 SQIVND (reference sequence). The ends were cut back, 2 bases at V and 1 base at J, with 14 bases in the middle. The CDR3 consists of 16 residues. Here the CDR3 DNA reads TGTGCCAGTAGTATAACAGCAGGGATCATCCAAGAGACCCAGTACTTC. Protein product: CASSITAGIIQETQYF. Complete variable domain (other parts from reference TRBV19 and TRBJ2-5): DGGITQSPKYLFRKEGQNVTLSCEQNLNHDAMYWYRQDPGQGLRLIYYSQIVNDFQKGDIAEGYSVSREKKESFPLTVTSAQKNPTAFYLCASSITAGIIQETQYFGPGTRLLVL.

The rearrangement links TRBV4-3 to TRBJ1-4, with D tentatively TRBD1 (6 bases). The CDR3 totals 17 residues. CDR1 LGHNA and CDR2 YSLEER come from the germline V gene. Trimming pared 1 base from V and 2 bases from J, leaving 14 bases between. The CDR3 DNA is TGCGCCAGCAGCCAAGGGGCAGGGGATCGGACTAATGAAAAACTGTTTTTT. Translation: CASSQGAGDRTNEKLFF.

The chain has TRBV27 and TRBJ2-6; unclear D gene. The ends were cut back, 8 bases at V and 0 bases at J, with 14 bases in the middle. Germline V gene sequence: CDR1 MNHEY, CDR2 SMNVEV (reference sequence). The CDR3 sequence is 16 residues long. CDR3 sequence: CASRPRPNSGANVLTF. Here the CDR3 DNA reads TGTGCCAGCCGCCCCAGGCCAAACTCTGGGGCCAACGTCCTGACTTTC.

J is TRBJ2-2 and V is TRBV21-1; the table's D call, TRBD2, was not checked against the DNA. TRBV21-1 is reported as a pseudogene. The CDR3 covers 16 residues. The CDR3 DNA reads TGTGCCAGCAGCAATCCGCTAGCGGGAGGAGCCGGGGAGCTGTTTTTT. Residues: CASSNPLAGGAGELFF.

The V call is TRBV30, the J call TRBJ1-5; D unclear. Germline lookup yields CDR1 GTSNPN and CDR2 SVGIG (reference sequence). The CDR3 contains 13 residues. The V gene lost 3 bases and the J gene lost 0 bases, with 6 bases spanning the gap. The chain's CDR3 is CAWSSYSNQPQHF. The CDR3 DNA is TGTGCCTGGAGCTCTTATAGCAATCAGCCCCAGCATTTT.

This chain joins TRBV6-5 and TRBJ2-2; 8 bases agree with TRBD1. The germline gives CDR1 MNHEY, CDR2 SVGAGI. V lost 6 bases, J lost 2 bases, and 5 bases stayed unmatched. The CDR3 contains 15 residues. As DNA, the CDR3 is TGTGCCAGCAGGGACACAGGGGGAAACACCGGGGAGCTGTTTTTT. Translated, it gives CASRDTGGNTGELFF.

The chain joins TRBV19 to TRBJ2-1; 14 bases align to TRBD2. This CDR3 is built from 18 residues. Germline CDR1 LNHDA, CDR2 SQIVND (reference sequence). Trimming took 7 bases from V and 7 from J; bases not matched to a gene: 15. This CDR3 is CASIGGWRLAGGPNEQFF. In nucleotides, the CDR3 is TGTGCCAGTATCGGAGGGTGGAGACTAGCGGGGGGGCCAAATGAGCAGTTCTTC.

This chain connects TRBV5-4 to TRBJ1-3, with D unresolved. Looked up from germline, CDR1 is SGHNT and CDR2 is YYREEE (reference sequence). With 1 base removed from V and 4 bases from J, the gap between germline ends came to 6 bases. The CDR3 has 13 amino acids. Written as DNA, the CDR3 is TGTGCCAGCAGCTTGTGGCAAGGAAACACCATATATTTT. As protein: CASSLWQGNTIYF.

The chain employs TRBV19 and TRBJ1-5; 7 positions match TRBD1. The CDR3 has 16 residues. V gave up 3 bases and J gave up 3 bases; unmatched junction bases: 8. Germline V gives CDR1 LNHDA, CDR2 SQIVND (reference sequence). DNA of the CDR3: TGTGCCAGTAGTATCGGCGGGACAGCATTCAATCAGCCCCAGCATTTT. Translating it yields CASSIGGTAFNQPQHF.

The rearrangement joins TRBV3-1 (or the pseudogene TRBV3-2) to TRBJ2-1, with 10 positions matching TRBD2. Germline values: CDR1 LGHDT, CDR2 YNNKEL (reference sequence). This CDR3 is 15 amino acids long. After removal of 4 bases from V and 5 bases from J, the junction contained 5 bases not matched to a gene. This CDR3 reads CASSRGSGGNNEQFF. The CDR3 DNA reads as TGTGCCAGCAGCCGAGGTAGCGGGGGGAACAATGAGCAGTTCTTC.

The chain joins TRBV5-4 to TRBJ1-1; TRBD1 is a possible D gene (6 bases). CDR3 length: 14 amino acids. CDR1 and CDR2 (germline): SGHNT, YYREEE (reference sequence). The V and J ends lost 1 base and 3 bases respectively, with 10 bases between them. The CDR3 here is CASSLKGGYTEAFF. The DNA for the CDR3 is TGTGCCAGCAGCTTGAAGGGGGGGTACACTGAAGCTTTCTTT.

The chain has TRBV7-2 and TRBJ2-7; TRBD2 matches at 7 bases. Germline V gene data show CDR1 as SGHTA and CDR2 as FQGNSA. Trimming took 1 base from V and 1 from J; bases not matched to a gene: 4. This CDR3 contains 15 residues. The CDR3 spells CASSLDRGGSYEQYF. In DNA form, the CDR3 reads TGTGCCAGCAGCTTAGACCGCGGGGGATCCTACGAGCAGTACTTC.

This clone was detected only once. The J gene is TRBJ2-5, the V gene TRBV4-1, with 8 bases matching TRBD2. Germline trimming cut 4 bases from V and 8 bases from J; bases unmatched to any gene: 12. CDR3 length equals 15 residues. CDR1 and CDR2 (germline): MGHRA, YSYEKL. The CDR3 nucleotides read TGCGCCAGCAGCCTTAGAGCGGGAGCCAAGAGTACCCAGTACTTC. Its translation: CASSLRAGAKSTQYF.

This clone was counted only a few times. The chain couples TRBV28 to TRBJ1-6; D remains unclear. Trimming pared 1 base from V and 7 bases from J, leaving 5 bases between. Germline V gene data show CDR1 as MDHEN and CDR2 as SYDVKM. This CDR3 has 13 amino acids. CDR3: CASSLSVNSPLHF. CDR3 coding DNA: TGTGCCAGCAGTTTATCCGTAAATTCACCCCTCCACTTT.

This clone was found a few times. The chain has TRBV7-7 and TRBJ2-2; TRBD2 matches at 9 bases. This CDR3 contains 17 residues. Unmatched junction bases numbered 11, after V lost 5 bases and J lost 4 bases. Germline V gene sequence: CDR1 SSHAT, CDR2 FNYEAQ (reference sequence). CDR3 nucleotides: TGTGCCAGCAGCAAGGCCGATCTAGCGGGGTTCACCGGGGAGCTGTTTTTT. Its protein product is CASSKADLAGFTGELFF.

The chain has TRBV7-9 and TRBJ2-1, with 11 bases aligning to TRBD2. Germline CDR1 SEHNR, CDR2 FQNEAQ (reference sequence). Trimming at V came to 5 bases and at J to 7 bases, leaving 4 bases not matched to a gene. The CDR3 loop spans 14 amino acids. CDR3 amino acids: CASSLSGGANEQFF. DNA for the CDR3: TGTGCCAGCAGCCTTAGCGGGGGGGCTAATGAGCAGTTCTTC.

The count of this clone is one. The J gene is TRBJ1-5, the V gene TRBV21-1; the listed D gene, TRBD1, was not tested against the DNA. TRBV21-1 is classified as a pseudogene. This CDR3 comprises 14 residues. The CDR3 reads CASSRGQGDQPQHF. In DNA form, the CDR3 reads TGTGCCAGCAGCCGCGGACAGGGGGATCAGCCCCAGCATTTT.

Only one count was recorded for this clone. The chain links TRBV2 to TRBJ2-5; 9 positions agree with TRBD2. V shed 5 bases, J shed 3 bases, and the junction held 4 bases outside the gene matches. Germline V gene lookup returns CDR1 SNHLY and CDR2 FYNNEI. The CDR3 totals 14 residues. The CDR3 protein is CASSRLAEEETQYF. Written as DNA, the CDR3 is TGTGCCAGCAGTAGACTAGCGGAAGAAGAGACCCAGTACTTC. Using reference TRBV2 and TRBJ2-5 for the parts outside the CDR3, the full variable domain is EPEVTQTPSHQVTQMGQEVILRCVPISNHLYFYWYRQILGQKVEFLVSFYNNEISEKSEIFDDQFSVERPDGSNFTLKIRSTKLEDSAMYFCASSRLAEEETQYFGPGTRLLVL.

This sequence joins TRBV3-1 (or the pseudogene TRBV3-2) and TRBJ1-2; D is uncertain. V was trimmed by 0 bases and J by 1 base, leaving 9 bases between them. Germline assignment: CDR1 LGHDT and CDR2 YNNKEL (reference sequence). The CDR3 extends over 15 amino acids. In DNA, the CDR3 is TGTGCCAGCAGCCAAGAGGGCATCCTTAACTATGGCTACACCTTC. Its protein is CASSQEGILNYGYTF.

This clone was picked up a small number of times. J is TRBJ1-1 and V is TRBV6-2 or TRBV6-3; D not resolved. Per the germline V gene, CDR1 is MNHEY and CDR2 is SVGEGT. V was trimmed by 0 bases and J by 5 bases, leaving 7 bases between them. This CDR3 has 13 residues. The CDR3 bases are TGTGCCAGCAGTTACTCGGAGAGGACTGAAGCTTTCTTT. It specifies CASSYSERTEAFF.

The gene calls are TRBV7-9 and TRBJ1-6, with TRBD1 matching 8 bases. This CDR3 comprises 15 residues. J lost 9 bases, V lost 5 bases, and 9 bases had no gene match. Germline V gene lookup returns CDR1 SEHNR and CDR2 FQNEAQ (reference sequence). The CDR3, as DNA: TGTGCCAGCAGCGGACAGGGCCGTCGTGGTTCACCCCTCCACTTT. This sequence encodes CASSGQGRRGSPLHF.